This T cell receptor beta chain comes out of a study of T cell responses to AZD1222 COVID-19 vaccine. Overall study results and limits: It should be noted that donors were predominantly white British and more often female, and clonal diversity was possibly underestimated. Scientists sampled the repertoires only once the peak T cell response had passed.

The method was immunoSEQ multiplex PCR; TCRdb's version includes in-frame clones alone and lacks a portion of them. The sample includes 140,000 or so clones, 70% to 90% of them seen just once. The CDR3 is 18 residues long. Germline V gene data show CDR1 as LGHDT and CDR2 as YNNKEL (reference sequence). The ends lost 5 bases at V and 2 bases at J; junction bases unmatched: 14. Details on this clone: What it recognizes is unknown.

The material sequenced was peripheral blood, taken 28 days after the second AZD1222 dose. This rearrangement joins TRBV3-1 (or the pseudogene TRBV3-2) to TRBJ2-3, with 9 bases lining up with TRBD2. The receptor was derived from an adult who received the AZD1222 COVID-19 vaccine. This CDR3 reads CASSSRTSAKGTTDTQYF. CDR3 DNA sequence: TGTGCCAGCAGCTCCCGGACTAGCGCTAAGGGGACCACAGATACGCAGTATTTT.